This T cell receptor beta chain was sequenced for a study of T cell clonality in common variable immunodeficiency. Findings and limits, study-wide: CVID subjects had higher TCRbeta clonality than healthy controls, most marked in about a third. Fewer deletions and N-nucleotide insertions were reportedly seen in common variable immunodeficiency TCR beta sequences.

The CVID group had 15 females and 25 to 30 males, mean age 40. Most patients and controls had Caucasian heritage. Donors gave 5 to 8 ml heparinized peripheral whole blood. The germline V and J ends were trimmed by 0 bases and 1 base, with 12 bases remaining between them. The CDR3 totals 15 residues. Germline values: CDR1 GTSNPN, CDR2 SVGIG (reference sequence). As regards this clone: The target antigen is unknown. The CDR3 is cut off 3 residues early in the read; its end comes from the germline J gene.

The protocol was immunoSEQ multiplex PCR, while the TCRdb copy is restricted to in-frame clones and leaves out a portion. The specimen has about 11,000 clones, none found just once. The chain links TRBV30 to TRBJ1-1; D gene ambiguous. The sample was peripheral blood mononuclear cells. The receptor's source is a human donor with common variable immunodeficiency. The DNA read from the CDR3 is TGTGCCTGGAGTGTACTACACTCCCCGAACACTGAA. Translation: CAWSVLHSPNTE. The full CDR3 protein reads CAWSVLHSPNTEAFF.